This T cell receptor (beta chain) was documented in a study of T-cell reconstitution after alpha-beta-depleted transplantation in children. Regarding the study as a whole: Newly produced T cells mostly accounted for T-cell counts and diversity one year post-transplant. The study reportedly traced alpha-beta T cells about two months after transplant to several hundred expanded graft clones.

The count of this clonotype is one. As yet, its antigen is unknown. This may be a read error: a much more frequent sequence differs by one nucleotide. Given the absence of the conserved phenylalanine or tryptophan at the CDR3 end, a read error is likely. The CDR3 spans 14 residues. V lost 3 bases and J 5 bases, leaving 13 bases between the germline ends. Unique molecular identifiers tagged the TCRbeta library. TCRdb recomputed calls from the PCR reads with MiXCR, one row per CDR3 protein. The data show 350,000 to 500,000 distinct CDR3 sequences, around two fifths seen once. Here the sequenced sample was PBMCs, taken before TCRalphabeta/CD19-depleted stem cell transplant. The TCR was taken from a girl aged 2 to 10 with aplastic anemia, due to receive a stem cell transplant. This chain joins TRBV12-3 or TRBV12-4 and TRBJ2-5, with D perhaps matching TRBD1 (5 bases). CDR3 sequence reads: CASSLPGNLETQYS. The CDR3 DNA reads TGTGCCAGCAGTTTGCCAGGGAATTTGGAGACCCAGTACTCC.